The 3 T cell receptor beta chains presented below share a single source sample, sequenced in a study of OX40 agonist ivuxolimab in advanced cancers. Profiled with immunoSEQ multiplex PCR; TCRdb holds only in-frame clones, not every one. The sample includes 65,000 to 95,000 clones, 80% to 90% seen only once; the top ten take 5% to 6.5%. The material was CD4+ or CD8+ T cells sorted from blood, obtained in a trial of the OX40 agonist ivuxolimab. Receptors were obtained from an adult with an advanced solid tumor such as melanoma, head and neck, liver or kidney cancer.

The V call is TRBV5-8, the J call TRBJ1-6, with 10 nucleotides matching TRBD1. V lost 3 bases, J lost 10 bases, and 1 base stayed unmatched. CDR1 is SGHTS, CDR2 YDEGEE, per germline. This CDR3 has 13 residues. The chain's CDR3 is CASSSDRGSPLHF. The CDR3 nucleotides are TGTGCCAGCAGCTCGGACAGGGGGTCACCCCTCCACTTT.

V gene TRBV6-1 combines with J gene TRBJ1-2, with D hard to call. The CDR3 is 13 residues long. Trimming shortened V by 7 bases and J by 8 bases, and 17 bases separated the two germline ends. From germline, CDR1 is MNHNS and CDR2 SASEGT. The DNA for the CDR3 is TGTGCCAGCACCTCGGACGGAACCCGAGGCTACACCTTC. Translated: CASTSDGTRGYTF.

The rearrangement joins TRBV7-3 to TRBJ1-2, with a weak D call TRBD1 (5 bases). CDR1 is SGHTA, CDR2 FQGTGA, per germline. The CDR3 is 12 residues long. V lost 10 bases and J 5 bases, leaving 14 bases between the germline ends. The chain's CDR3 is CATSSGGYGYTF. The CDR3 nucleotides are TGTGCCACCTCAAGCGGGGGATATGGCTACACCTTC.